This T cell receptor beta chain stems from a study of T cells in Graves' hyperthyroidism and ophthalmopathy. This CDR3 contains 12 residues. Germline V gives CDR1 DFQATT, CDR2 SNEGSKA (reference sequence). The ends lost 3 bases at V and 9 bases at J; junction bases unmatched: 6. This clonotype was counted ten times or more. The TCR beta CDR3 regions underwent amplification using RNA transcripts as the source. In the first-round RT-PCR of the TCR CDR3, the HTBI primer set was used. TCRdb used MiXCR to reprocess the multiplex PCR reads, holding one entry per CDR3 protein. The repertoire consists of around 440,000 distinct CDR3 sequences, with 15% to 19% occurring once and the leading ten covering just under 8%.

The sequenced sample consisted of blood. This receptor was taken from a woman aged 18-35 years with Graves' hyperthyroidism. V usage is TRBV20-1 and J usage is TRBJ1-1, with TRBD1 matching over 8 bases. The CDR3 sequence is CSASGTGGQAFF. The DNA for the CDR3 is TGCAGTGCTAGCGGAACAGGGGGTCAAGCTTTCTTT.